Below, 30 T cell receptor beta chains from the same sample are listed, as sequenced in a study of Ad26.COV2.S vaccination and SARS-CoV-2 variants. The treatment is: about 20 received Ad26.COV2.S at low or high dose, single or two shots; 5 received placebo; per-sample allocation not given. Following the first vaccine or placebo injection, samples were taken on day 63. Sequenced by immunoSEQ multiplex PCR; TCRdb stores in-frame clones only, minus some. The sample includes a few hundred thousand clones, around 86% of them seen just once. The sequencing used peripheral blood, collected in a trial of Ad26.COV2.S vaccine versus placebo. The receptors here all came from a person aged 18-65 years who received the Ad26.COV2.S COVID-19 vaccine or a placebo.

The chain uses TRBV7-2 and TRBJ2-7, with 8 positions matching TRBD1. CDR1 is SGHTA, CDR2 FQGNSA, per germline. This CDR3 is 13 amino acids long. The V gene end was trimmed by 10 bases and the J gene end by 4 bases; junction bases not matched to a gene: 9. CDR3 loop: CATRRTGRYEQYF. The DNA of the CDR3 is TGTGCCACCCGGAGGACAGGGAGGTACGAGCAGTACTTC.

The CDR3 loop is CASSPSKGANVLTF. The CDR3 region has the DNA TGTGCCAGCAGCCCCTCGAAGGGGGCCAACGTCCTGACTTTC. The chain carries TRBV11-3 and TRBJ2-6; D is uncertain. CDR3 size: 14 residues. V was cut by 5 bases and J by 4 bases, with 9 bases left in between. Germline loops: CDR1 SGHNT, CDR2 YENEEA.

A single count supports this clone. This chain uses TRBV4-1 with TRBJ1-1; TRBD1 might be the D (5 bases). The CDR3 extends over 14 amino acids. Between the trimmed V and J ends, which lost 1 base and 7 bases, there was a span of 13 bases. Looked up from germline, CDR1 is MGHRA and CDR2 is YSYEKL. CDR3 residues: CASSQARRDLEAFF. Here the CDR3 DNA reads TGCGCCAGCAGCCAAGCTCGCAGGGATCTTGAAGCTTTCTTT.

J is TRBJ2-5 and V is TRBV5-8; 7 bases are a match to TRBD2. Germline values: CDR1 SGHTS, CDR2 YDEGEE. The V and J ends lost 2 bases and 2 bases, in that order; junction bases with no gene match: 15. The CDR3 extends over 18 amino acids. The CDR3 region has the DNA TGTGCCAGCAGCTTACTTAGCTTCAGCGGGGAATCACAAGAGACCCAGTACTTC. Its protein is CASSLLSFSGESQETQYF.

CDR3 nucleotides: TGTGCCAGCAGCCCTTCATCGGACAGGCGAGGCTACACCTTC. Translated: CASSPSSDRRGYTF. V usage is TRBV11-2 and J usage is TRBJ1-2; 7 bases align to TRBD1. The CDR3 length is 14 residues. Germline V gene data show CDR1 as SGHAT and CDR2 as FQNNGV. The V segment lost 5 bases and the J segment 8 bases; nucleotides outside the gene matches: 11.

The V gene is TRBV4-1, the J gene TRBJ1-1; no clear D gene. CDR1 is MGHRA and CDR2 is YSYEKL in the germline V gene. The CDR3 extends over 12 amino acids. The V gene lost 3 bases and the J gene lost 6 bases, with 8 bases spanning the gap. The CDR3 here is CASSHGSPEAFF. CDR3 in DNA: TGCGCCAGCAGCCATGGGAGCCCTGAAGCTTTCTTT.

The sample holds one count of this clone. This rearrangement joins TRBV19 to TRBJ1-2, with a weak D call TRBD1 (6 bases). CDR3 size: 15 residues. V gave up 3 bases and J gave up 7 bases, with 18 bases separating them. Germline V gene sequence: CDR1 LNHDA, CDR2 SQIVND (reference sequence). CDR3 loop: CASSIYRARGSGYTF. The CDR3 nucleotides are TGTGCCAGTAGTATCTACAGGGCCCGGGGGAGTGGCTACACCTTC.

This chain links TRBV27 with TRBJ2-7; 8 bases fit TRBD1. Germline V gene sequence: CDR1 MNHEY, CDR2 SMNVEV (reference sequence). CDR3 size: 14 residues. V shed 6 bases, J shed 0 bases, and the junction held 4 bases outside the gene matches. The CDR3 loop is CASSGTGSSYEQYF. In nucleotides, the CDR3 is TGTGCCAGCAGCGGGACAGGAAGCTCCTACGAGCAGTACTTC.

The chain recombines TRBV6-5 with TRBJ1-5; D ambiguous. V was pared by 7 bases and J by 0 bases, with 4 bases between. The CDR3 length is 12 residues. CDR1 MNHEY and CDR2 SVGAGI come from the germline V gene. This CDR3 is CASNPSNQPQHF. The CDR3 DNA sequence: TGTGCCAGCAACCCTAGCAATCAGCCCCAGCATTTT.

This rearrangement joins TRBV18 to TRBJ1-1, with D unclear. Per the germline V gene, CDR1 is KGHSH and CDR2 is LQKENI. CDR3 length: 16 residues. Trimming cost V 5 bases and J 0 bases, with 16 bases left between them. Here the CDR3 DNA reads TGTGCCAGCTCAACGCGACATCTCTACATGAACACTGAAGCTTTCTTT. Protein: CASSTRHLYMNTEAFF.

The J gene is TRBJ2-5, the V gene TRBV5-1; 11 nucleotides align to TRBD2. The junction had 6 bases not matched to a gene; V was cut back by 1 base and J by 1 base. CDR3 size: 17 residues. From germline, CDR1 is SGHRS and CDR2 YFSETQ. CDR3: CASSLYPGLAAQETQYF. CDR3 nucleotides: TGCGCCAGCAGCTTGTACCCGGGACTAGCGGCCCAAGAGACCCAGTACTTC.

This chain uses TRBV2 with TRBJ1-1; 8 bases are a match to TRBD1. CDR1 SNHLY and CDR2 FYNNEI come from the germline V gene. The CDR3 spans 14 residues. After removal of 7 bases from V and 3 bases from J, the junction contained 7 bases not matched to a gene. The CDR3 sequence: CASNFDRGDTEAFF. The CDR3 DNA reads as TGTGCCAGCAACTTCGACAGGGGTGACACTGAAGCTTTCTTT.

This clone was observed a single time. This chain links TRBV4-2 with TRBJ2-7; D call uncertain. Between the trimmed V and J ends, which lost 1 base and 2 bases, there was a span of 9 bases. Germline V gives CDR1 LGHNA, CDR2 YNFKEQ. CDR3 length: 14 amino acids. In nucleotides, the CDR3 is TGTGCCAGCAGCCAAGGCCTCAACCCCTACGAGCAGTACTTC. Protein sequence: CASSQGLNPYEQYF.

This clone has only one observation. The chain has TRBV6-4 and TRBJ1-5; unclear D gene. Deletions cut 2 bases from V and 5 bases from J, with 22 bases between. The CDR3 contains 18 residues. Germline V gene lookup returns CDR1 MRHNA and CDR2 SNTAGT. The CDR3 coding sequence is TGTGCCAGCAGTGACGTACTTCATAGACAAAAAAGGGATCAGCCCCAGCATTTT. Its protein product is CASSDVLHRQKRDQPQHF.

J is TRBJ1-4 and V is TRBV4-1; D not resolved. This CDR3 has 16 residues. V lost 3 bases and J lost 0, with 11 bases in between. The germline V gene has CDR1 MGHRA and CDR2 YSYEKL. The CDR3 spells CASSQARRTTNEKLFF. CDR3 in DNA: TGCGCCAGCAGCCAGGCTAGACGAACAACTAATGAAAAACTGTTTTTT.

The chain recombines TRBV7-8 with TRBJ2-7; 10 nucleotides align to TRBD1. The CDR3 totals 15 residues. Losses at the gene ends were 5 bases for V and 3 bases for J; bases not matched to a gene: 7. Germline CDR1 is SGHVS and CDR2 is FQNEAQ. CDR3 sequence reads: CASSIDGTGDYEQYF. The CDR3 coding sequence is TGTGCCAGCAGCATAGATGGGACAGGGGACTACGAGCAGTACTTC.

The chain couples TRBV6-5 to TRBJ2-1; no clear D gene. Trimming left V 8 bases short and J 0 bases short, with 14 bases between. This CDR3 spans 15 amino acids. Germline V lookup: CDR1 MNHEY, CDR2 SVGAGI. CDR3 DNA sequence: TGTGCCAGCTTCCCTCGGGCAGGCTCCTACAATGAGCAGTTCTTC. This encodes CASFPRAGSYNEQFF.

V usage is TRBV5-8 and J usage is TRBJ2-7; 8 nucleotides agree with TRBD1. V shed 4 bases and J 7 bases; nucleotides not matched to a gene: 10. The germline CDR1 and CDR2 sequences are SGHTS and YDEGEE. CDR3 length: 14 amino acids. The CDR3 DNA reads TGTGCCAGCAGCCCGGACAGGGTTTGGCGGGAGCAGTACTTC. Protein: CASSPDRVWREQYF.

The chain links TRBV4-2 to TRBJ2-7; D is perhaps TRBD2 (6 bases). CDR1 LGHNA and CDR2 YNFKEQ come from the germline V gene. The V gene lost 4 bases and the J gene lost 0 bases, with 7 bases spanning the gap. The CDR3 is made up of 13 amino acids. The chain's CDR3 is CASSLGGSYEQYF. CDR3 nucleotides: TGTGCCAGCAGCCTGGGAGGCTCCTACGAGCAGTACTTC.

The gene calls are TRBV24-1 and TRBJ2-3; 11 bases are a match to TRBD1. V lost 5 bases, J lost 3 bases, and 6 bases stayed unmatched. The CDR3 runs 16 residues. The germline CDR1 and CDR2 sequences are KGHDR and SFDVKD. The CDR3 nucleotides read TGTGCCACCAGTGCCGGGACAGGGGGAAGTACAGATACGCAGTATTTT. It codes for CATSAGTGGSTDTQYF.

This chain links TRBV5-1 with TRBJ2-5; D might be TRBD1 or TRBD2, each matching 5 bases. Trimming shortened V by 4 bases and J by 4 bases, and 11 bases separated the two germline ends. The CDR3 consists of 13 residues. The V gene's germline CDR1 is SGHRS and CDR2 YFSETQ. CDR3 amino acids: CASSPGPGETQYF. In DNA, the CDR3 is TGCGCCAGCAGCCCGGGGCCTGGAGAGACCCAGTACTTC.

The chain has TRBV9 and TRBJ2-3, with TRBD2 identical over 9 bases. Germline V gene lookup returns CDR1 SGDLS and CDR2 YYNGEE. Trimming took 3 bases from V and 2 from J; bases not matched to a gene: 10. The CDR3 spans 17 residues. CDR3 sequence reads: CASSAGSGGSTTDTQYF. CDR3 in DNA: TGTGCCAGCAGCGCTGGGAGCGGGGGGTCGACCACAGATACGCAGTATTTT.

The rearrangement uses TRBV21-1 and TRBJ2-3; the DNA was not used to check the table's D call, TRBD2. TRBV21-1 is termed a pseudogene. The CDR3 consists of 17 residues. The CDR3 DNA follows: TGTGCCAGCAGCGTCGGGACTAGCGGGGGGCCGACAGATACGCAGTATTTT. This encodes CASSVGTSGGPTDTQYF.

The rearrangement uses TRBV6-5 and TRBJ2-3; D remains ambiguous. V was clipped by 6 bases and J by 3 bases, with 10 bases between them. Germline V gene lookup returns CDR1 MNHEY and CDR2 SVGAGI. CDR3 length: 13 residues. CDR3 DNA: TGTGCCAGCAGAGCGAAAGGTACAGATACGCAGTATTTT. Protein sequence: CASRAKGTDTQYF.

The chain recombines TRBV10-3 with TRBJ2-7, with a weak D call TRBD1 (6 bases). Germline-derived CDR1 and CDR2 are ENHRY and SYGVKD. Trimming removed 7 bases at V and 6 bases at J, with 22 bases between. The CDR3 is 15 residues long. This CDR3 is CAIMRDQGLGFEQYF. In DNA form, the CDR3 reads TGTGCCATCATGAGGGATCAGGGGCTTGGATTCGAGCAGTACTTC.

This chain joins TRBV4-1 and TRBJ1-3; D unresolved. The CDR3 contains 13 residues. CDR1 MGHRA and CDR2 YSYEKL come from the germline V gene. V was shortened by 5 bases and J by 9 bases, with 14 bases between the two germline ends. The CDR3, as DNA: TGCGCCAGCAGCGAGGAGGTCTGGGGCACCATATATTTT. Encoded protein: CASSEEVWGTIYF.

The chain joins TRBV19 to TRBJ2-3, with a weak D call TRBD1 (6 bases). Between the trimmed V and J ends, which lost 3 bases and 2 bases, there was a span of 9 bases. The CDR3 is 14 residues long. The V gene's germline CDR1 is LNHDA and CDR2 SQIVND (reference sequence). The CDR3 DNA sequence: TGTGCCAGTAGTATGGGGACATTCACAGATACGCAGTATTTT. Protein sequence: CASSMGTFTDTQYF. Drawing the rest from reference TRBV19 and TRBJ2-3, the complete variable domain is DGGITQSPKYLFRKEGQNVTLSCEQNLNHDAMYWYRQDPGQGLRLIYYSQIVNDFQKGDIAEGYSVSREKKESFPLTVTSAQKNPTAFYLCASSMGTFTDTQYFGPGTRLTVL.

This clone was detected only a few times. Sequence at one end of the junction differs from germline and may be a read error. This chain connects TRBV11-2 to TRBJ1-3; D is perhaps TRBD1 (6 bases). CDR3 length: 13 amino acids. CDR1 and CDR2 from the germline V gene are SGHAT and FQNNGV. In DNA, the CDR3 is TGTGCCAGCAGCGTAGACAGGGGAAACACCATATATTTT. The encoded protein is CASSVDRGNTIYF.

This clone showed up just once. The rearrangement links TRBV7-2 to TRBJ2-7, with TRBD2 matching 8 bases. Germline V gene lookup returns CDR1 SGHTA and CDR2 FQGNSA. Trimming removed 8 bases from V and 3 bases from J; junction bases left unmatched: 9. This CDR3 comprises 14 residues. This chain's CDR3 is CASVTFGGGYEQYF. CDR3 nucleotides: TGTGCCAGCGTAACATTCGGGGGGGGCTACGAGCAGTACTTC.

The gene calls are TRBV5-1 and TRBJ2-7; 7 positions agree with TRBD1. The germline V gene has CDR1 SGHRS and CDR2 YFSETQ. Unmatched junction bases numbered 7, after V lost 4 bases and J lost 3 bases. This CDR3 has 14 residues. CDR3 nucleotide sequence: TGCGCCAGCAGCCCGACGACAGGGTACTACGAGCAGTACTTC. Its protein product is CASSPTTGYYEQYF.